This TCR beta chain originates from a study of breast tumors, draining lymph nodes, adjacent tissues. The lymph nodes were axillary draining lymph nodes from breast cancer patients. MiXCR was run by TCRdb on the multiplex PCR reads, yielding one entry per CDR3 protein. The sample yields more than 200,000 distinct CDR3 sequences, 32% seen once. Germline CDR1 SGHKS, CDR2 YYEKEE (reference sequence). The V segment lost 7 bases and the J segment 2 bases; nucleotides outside the gene matches: 8. This CDR3 comprises 15 residues. Study-level results: That most tumor T cells come from lymph nodes remained unproven.

The sample holds many counts of this clonotype. The antigen is not known. The J gene is TRBJ2-5, the V gene TRBV5-5; 10 nucleotides match TRBD2. The sequencing input was axillary lymph node tissue. This TCR derives from a female donor with breast cancer. Some clones in this sample may be carry-over from other donors' samples. The DNA for the CDR3 is TGTGCCAGCGGGCTAGCGGGAGTACGGCAAGAGACCCAGTACTTC. Translating gives CASGLAGVRQETQYF.